The entry below describes one T cell receptor beta chain. TCRdb redid the calling of the RT-PCR reads with MiXCR, one entry per CDR3 protein. The table lists about 170,000 distinct CDR3 sequences, about an eighth of them singletons. This specimen belongs to a study of response to subunit inactivated influenza vaccine. With 4 bases removed from V and 5 bases from J, the gap between germline ends came to 20 bases. Looked up from germline, CDR1 is LNHNV and CDR2 is YYDKDF (reference sequence). The CDR3 runs 16 residues. These data were also filed under a second study, of T cells expressing NK-cell markers. This second study notes: Libraries used 5'RACE template switching adding universal primer site and UMIs. Obtained from sorted CD3+CD56+NKG2C+, CD3+CD56+NKG2C- and CD3+CD56-NKG2C+ T cells were the TCR beta repertoires.

The TCR was taken from a man aged 50 to 59 who received an inactivated influenza vaccine. The chain joins TRBV15 to TRBJ2-5; D may be TRBD1 or TRBD2 (6 bases each). The sample was CD8+ T cells sorted from PBMCs, taken 11 to 12 days after vaccination. Written as DNA, the CDR3 is TGTGCCACCAGCAAACCCGGGGGCAGGGAAGGGGAGACCCAGTACTTC. Translated, it gives CATSKPGGREGETQYF.